Listed below are T cell receptor beta chains from one sample, sequenced in a study of T cell responses to AZD1222 COVID-19 vaccine. Sequencing was performed with immunoSEQ multiplex PCR; in TCRdb, only in-frame clones are kept and a portion is missing. The sample lists 150,000 to 190,000 clones; less than 95% were seen once. The material sequenced was peripheral blood, taken on day 0 of AZD1222 vaccination. These receptors came from an adult in good health. Each CDR3 is given with its conserved first and last residue. The D gene is left open where the match is weak. Not every row has a clone size; where given, it reads once, few, many or a size class.

j_gene	v_gene	d_gene	abundance	CDR3aa	CDR3nt
TRBJ2-4	TRBV27	TRBD1	.	CASKDRASIAKNIQYF	TGTGCCAGCAAAGACAGGGCTTCCATAGCCAAAAACATTCAGTACTTC
TRBJ1-6	TRBV24-1	.	.	CATSAVGVNSPLHF	TGTGCCACCAGTGCAGTAGGGGTTAATTCACCCCTCCACTTT
TRBJ2-7	TRBV19	TRBD2	once	CASSILADYEQYF	TGTGCCAGTTCGATACTAGCGGACTACGAGCAGTACTTC
TRBJ2-7	TRBV11-2	TRBD1	.	CASSLGRQGFAHEQYF	TGTGCCAGCAGCTTAGGCCGACAGGGATTCGCCCACGAGCAGTACTTC
TRBJ2-7	TRBV9	TRBD2	.	CASSRGLAGGEQYF	TGTGCCAGCAGTCGGGGACTAGCGGGAGGCGAGCAGTACTTC
TRBJ2-7	TRBV7-2	TRBD1	.	CASRPTGGPYEQYF	TGTGCCAGCAGGCCGACAGGGGGCCCCTACGAGCAGTACTTC
TRBJ1-5	TRBV27	.	.	CASRSDRIQPQHF	TGTGCCAGCCGCTCAGACAGGATACAGCCCCAGCATTTT
TRBJ1-1	TRBV10-3	.	.	CAISGPGANTEAFF	TGTGCCATCAGTGGCCCGGGGGCGAACACTGAAGCTTTCTTT
TRBJ2-2	TRBV19	TRBD2	.	CASSLERLAGTNTGELFF	TGTGCCAGTAGTTTAGAGCGACTAGCGGGGACGAACACCGGGGAGCTGTTTTTT
TRBJ2-2	TRBV7-2	.	.	CASSLVPSRSGRYTGELFF	TGTGCCAGCAGCTTAGTCCCCTCCAGGAGCGGGCGATACACCGGGGAGCTGTTTTTT
TRBJ2-3	TRBV19	TRBD2	.	CASSILWGLGDTDTQYF	TGTGCCAGTAGTATTTTGTGGGGACTAGGGGATACAGATACGCAGTATTTT
TRBJ2-2	TRBV3-1/TRBV3-2	TRBD1	.	CASSTRDRGNTGELFF	TGTGCCAGCAGCACCCGGGACAGGGGAAACACCGGGGAGCTGTTTTTT
TRBJ2-1	TRBV12-3/TRBV12-4	.	.	CASSLAGADEQFF	TGTGCCAGCAGTTTGGCAGGGGCGGATGAGCAGTTCTTC
TRBJ1-4	TRBV28	.	.	CASSPHGTFKATNEKLFF	TGTGCCAGCAGTCCACATGGGACATTCAAAGCAACTAATGAAAAACTGTTTTTT
TRBJ2-7	TRBV25-1	.	.	CASSRGTELYEQYF	TGTGCCAGCAGTCGCGGGACAGAGCTTTACGAGCAGTACTTC
TRBJ2-5	TRBV11-2	.	few	CASSLGGAETQYF	TGTGCCAGCAGCTTAGGCGGGGCGGAGACCCAGTACTTC
TRBJ1-5	TRBV19	TRBD1	once	CASSTRMDRGTQPQHF	TGTGCCAGTAGTACTCGGATGGACAGGGGGACTCAGCCCCAGCATTTT
TRBJ1-4	TRBV7-9	TRBD1	.	CASSSGQGIGGNEKLFF	TGTGCCAGCAGCTCGGGACAGGGGATTGGGGGTAATGAAAAACTGTTTTTT
TRBJ1-6	TRBV3-1/TRBV3-2	.	.	CASPWRHVPADNSPLHF	TGTGCTTCCCCCTGGAGGCACGTGCCGGCAGACAATTCACCCCTCCACTTT
TRBJ1-4	TRBV12-3/TRBV12-4	TRBD1	.	CASSFGRDRKLFF	TGTGCCAGCAGTTTCGGTCGGGACAGAAAACTGTTTTTT
TRBJ1-3	TRBV29-1	.	.	CSVGVGNTIYF	TGCAGCGTTGGGGTGGGAAACACCATATATTTT
TRBJ2-2	TRBV28	.	.	CASSFGGVTGELFF	TGTGCCAGCAGTTTTGGAGGGGTCACCGGGGAGCTGTTTTTT